Sequencing of this T cell receptor (beta chain) was carried out in a study of T cell repertoires in cytomegalovirus infection. Turning to the study itself: Public TCR beta signatures marked donors with CMV infection and the matching HLA. Notes on the study in general: There were HLA-C-restricted CMV-specific TCR beta clonotypes dominating the ex vivo response.

CDR1 and CDR2 (germline): LGHNA, YSLEER. The CDR3 has 15 residues. V was pared by 0 bases and J by 3 bases, with 10 bases between. TCRdb re-derived calls from the reads in MiXCR, one entry per CDR3 protein. The sample shows about 51,000 distinct CDR3 sequences, 20% to 25% of them seen only once. In its sample, this clonotype was seen a few times. The antigen is undetermined. V usage is TRBV4-3 and J usage is TRBJ2-3; possibly TRBD2 for D (6 bases). The sequence derives from a human donor in good health (CMV status not recorded). Some clones in this sample may be carry-over from other donors' samples. The input for sequencing was CD8+ T cells from cultured PBMCs, taken from culture after CMV antigen stimulation. The CDR3 spells CASSQDFGGTDTQYF. DNA for the CDR3: TGCGCCAGCAGCCAAGACTTCGGGGGTACAGATACGCAGTATTTT.